The clone carrying this T cell receptor beta chain occurred a few times. Antigen unknown. These data originate in a study of T cell repertoires in cytomegalovirus infection. Study in general: Peptides in the study included HLA-C-restricted and HLA-B-restricted CMV epitopes.

Study conclusions and caveats: What dominated the ex vivo response were HLA-C-restricted CMV-specific TCR beta clonotypes.

Germline CDR1 reads LGHNA; CDR2 reads YNFKEQ. V was trimmed by 0 bases and J by 0 bases, leaving 20 bases between them. The CDR3 runs to 20 residues. Via MiXCR, TCRdb re-called the reads, giving one row per CDR3 protein. Seen here are 100,000 to 150,000 distinct CDR3 sequences, 25% to 35% observed once, and the top ten hold roughly 58%. The sequences come from CD8+ T cells from cultured PBMCs, collected from culture after CMV antigen stimulation. This TCR came from a human donor in good health (CMV status not recorded). Some clones in this sample may be carry-over from other donors' samples. V is TRBV4-2 and J is TRBJ1-4; D might be TRBD1 (6 bases). DNA for the CDR3: TGTGCCAGCAGCCAAGATCGGGCAGGGGTGACTCTTGCAACTAATGAAAAACTGTTTTTT. This sequence encodes CASSQDRAGVTLATNEKLFF.